The T cell receptor beta chain described here comes from a study of CD8 T cells in ankylosing spondylitis. Study observations and caveats: Significant enrichment of disease-linked clones was reported in matched ankylosing spondylitis synovial fluid. There was a TCR beta motif, made of roughly eight highly homologous variants, that appeared characteristic of ankylosing spondylitis blood.

Trimming cost V 2 bases and J 2 bases, with 12 bases left between them. CDR3 length: 15 amino acids. Germline CDR1 and CDR2: MNHEY and SVGEGT. Library preparation for TCR beta used quantitative 5'-RACE with molecular barcodes. A single record per CDR3 protein comes from TCRdb applying MiXCR to the 5' RACE reads. The table includes about 400,000 distinct CDR3 sequences, approximately 20% detected once. Remarks on this clonotype: Its antigen is not known.

This rearrangement joins TRBV6-2 or TRBV6-3 to TRBJ1-2; D is perhaps TRBD1 (6 bases). Sequencing was done on a sample of blood, either unsorted or a sorted T cell fraction (not recorded which). The receptor was isolated from a male donor with ankylosing spondylitis. The CDR3 DNA reads as TGTGCCAGCAGTTACAGCCCACAGGGAAACTATGGCTACACCTTC. Translating it yields CASSYSPQGNYGYTF.